The next 9 T cell receptor beta chains were all read from a single sample in a study of blood T cell repertoires in COVID-19. This table comes from immunoSEQ multiplex PCR, and its TCRdb copy is limited to in-frame clones, with some not included. The sample shows over 350,000 clones, more than 85% of them seen only once. The sample consisted of PBMCs or T cells enriched from blood (not recorded which). The receptor set was obtained from a woman in her thirties or forties who had been exposed to COVID-19.

The chain has TRBV7-9 and TRBJ2-7; 11 nucleotides match TRBD2. Germline loops: CDR1 SEHNR, CDR2 FQNEAQ (reference sequence). This CDR3 has 13 amino acids. The V gene end was trimmed by 5 bases and the J gene end by 9 bases; junction bases not matched to a gene: 6. In nucleotides, the CDR3 is TGTGCCAGCAGCCCCGGACTAGCGGGTATGCAGTACTTC. This codes for CASSPGLAGMQYF. The entire variable domain, with the rest obtained from reference TRBV7-9 and TRBJ2-7, is as follows: DTGVSQNPRHKITKRGQNVTFRCDPISEHNRLYWYRQTLGQGPEFLTYFQNEAQLEKSRLLSDRFSAERPKGSFSTLEIQRTEQGDSAMYLCASSPGLAGMQYFGPGTRLTVT.

The chain combines TRBV6-6 with TRBJ2-4; tentative D call: TRBD2 (6 bases). V shed 5 bases and J shed 1 base, with 9 bases lying between them. The CDR3 runs 14 residues. Germline CDR1 MNHNY, CDR2 SVGAGI (reference sequence). CDR3 loop: CASSGGGAKNIQYF. The CDR3 DNA reads TGTGCCAGCAGTGGTGGGGGGGCCAAAAACATTCAGTACTTC.

The CDR3 nucleotides are TGCGCCAGCAGCCGGGGTATTGAGAACACTGAAGCTTTCTTT. Amino acid sequence: CASSRGIENTEAFF. The chain uses TRBV5-1 and TRBJ1-1; D gene unclear. The length of the CDR3 is 14 residues. The germline gives CDR1 SGHRS, CDR2 YFSETQ. Trimming removed 4 bases at V and 1 base at J, with 11 bases between. The complete variable domain, with remaining parts taken from reference TRBV5-1 and TRBJ1-1, reads KAGVTQTPRYLIKTRGQQVTLSCSPISGHRSVSWYQQTPGQGLQFLFEYFSETQRNKGNFPGRFSGRQFSNSRSEMNVSTLELGDSALYLCASSRGIENTEAFFGQGTRLTVV.

The chain has TRBV7-8 and TRBJ1-1, with D possibly matching TRBD1 (5 bases). The V end lost 6 bases, the J end lost 0 bases, and 14 bases lay between the germline ends. Germline V gene sequence: CDR1 SGHVS, CDR2 FQNEAQ. The CDR3 spans 15 residues. This CDR3 is CASRPGRALNTEAFF. The CDR3 DNA reads TGTGCCAGCAGACCAGGGAGGGCCCTGAACACTGAAGCTTTCTTT.

The chain has TRBV11-2 and TRBJ1-2; D possibly corresponds to TRBD1 (5 bases). Germline loops: CDR1 SGHAT, CDR2 FQNNGV. This CDR3 has 15 residues. Trimming removed 3 bases from V and 7 bases from J, with 18 bases in between. The CDR3: CASSFPGHGMGGYTF. CDR3 nucleotides: TGTGCCAGCAGCTTTCCAGGGCACGGTATGGGTGGCTACACCTTC.

The rearrangement uses TRBV4-1 and TRBJ2-5; TRBD2 matches 9 bases. Per the germline V gene, CDR1 is MGHRA and CDR2 is YSYEKL. CDR3 length: 18 residues. J lost 1 base, V lost 0 bases, and 9 bases had no gene match. The chain's CDR3 is CASSQDPGGLAVQETQYF. CDR3 coding DNA: TGCGCCAGCAGCCAAGATCCCGGGGGACTAGCAGTCCAAGAGACCCAGTACTTC.

This clone has only a few counts. V is TRBV7-9 and J is TRBJ1-1; D is possibly TRBD1 (5 bases). V was clipped by 4 bases and J by 1 base, with 7 bases between them. Germline CDR1 is SEHNR and CDR2 is FQNEAQ (reference sequence). The CDR3 covers 13 residues. The CDR3 sequence is CASSSGENTEAFF. DNA for the CDR3: TGTGCCAGCAGCTCGGGGGAGAACACTGAAGCTTTCTTT.

The J gene is TRBJ1-2, the V gene TRBV27; D unresolved. This CDR3 spans 11 amino acids. Germline V gene sequence: CDR1 MNHEY, CDR2 SMNVEV (reference sequence). The CDR3 region is CAARGNYGYTF. In DNA form, the CDR3 reads TGTGCAGCTAGAGGGAACTATGGCTACACCTTC.

The chain joins TRBV6-1 to TRBJ1-1; D may be TRBD1 (5 bases). Germline loops: CDR1 MNHNS, CDR2 SASEGT. This CDR3 is 19 amino acids long. V lost 4 bases, J lost 1 base, and 25 bases lay in between. Here the CDR3 reads CASSAIVGTSGGPNTEAFF. For the CDR3, the DNA is TGTGCCAGCAGTGCCATCGTCGGGACTTCGGGAGGTCCGAACACTGAAGCTTTCTTT.